These 18 T cell receptor beta chains came from one sample sequenced in a study of Ad26.COV2.S vaccination and SARS-CoV-2 variants. Here immunoSEQ multiplex PCR was the method, and the copy in TCRdb shows in-frame clones only, minus some. The data contain around 300,000 clones, around nine tenths of them singletons. Stated treatment: 15 to 20 received Ad26.COV2.S at low or high dose, single or two shots; about 5 received placebo; per-sample allocation not given. The samples were gathered on day 63 after the first injection of vaccine or placebo. This specimen was peripheral blood, taken in a trial of Ad26.COV2.S vaccine versus placebo. The receptors stem from a person between 18 and 65 years old who received the Ad26.COV2.S COVID-19 vaccine or a placebo.

In its sample, this clone was seen once. V usage is TRBV2 and J usage is TRBJ2-5; TRBD1 matches 7 bases. The junction had 3 bases not matched to a gene; V was cut back by 6 bases and J by 2 bases. The CDR3 length is 13 residues. Germline V CDR1 and CDR2: SNHLY, FYNNEI. CDR3 nucleotides: TGTGCCAGCAGACAGGGGATGCAAGAGACCCAGTACTTC. It is translated as CASRQGMQETQYF.

The genes are TRBV6-2 or TRBV6-3 and TRBJ1-2; D possibly corresponds to TRBD1 (5 bases). The germline CDR1 and CDR2 sequences are MNHEY and SVGEGT. The CDR3 length is 13 residues. The ends were cut back, 3 bases at V and 6 bases at J, with 11 bases in the middle. The CDR3 sequence is CASSYKGAHGYTF. In nucleotides, the CDR3 is TGTGCCAGCAGTTATAAAGGGGCCCATGGCTACACCTTC.

This chain connects TRBV5-6 to TRBJ2-1; D is possibly TRBD1 or TRBD2 (5 bases each). Trimming took 5 bases from V and 10 from J, leaving 19 bases between them. This CDR3 is 14 amino acids long. Per germline, CDR1 SGHDT and CDR2 YYEEEE. CDR3 bases: TGTGCCAGCAGACTGGGACCCGCGGGCGGGGAGCAGTTCTTC. Residues: CASRLGPAGGEQFF.

CDR3 bases: TGTGCCAGCAGTTTGAAGGTGGGTGAGCAGTTCTTC. Residues: CASSLKVGEQFF. This chain connects TRBV12-3 or TRBV12-4 to TRBJ2-1; D is unclear. CDR3 length: 12 residues. The ends were cut back, 3 bases at V and 9 bases at J, with 9 bases in the middle.

Comment on this clone: A junction boundary mismatches the germline segment, possibly from a read error. J is TRBJ1-2 and V is TRBV5-6, with D possibly TRBD1 on 5 matching bases. Germline loops: CDR1 SGHDT, CDR2 YYEEEE. The CDR3 covers 16 residues. DNA for the CDR3: TGTGCCAGCACCTTGGGGCAGGGCGGGATAAGCTATGGCTACACCTTC. Its protein product is CASTLGQGGISYGYTF.

V gene TRBV3-1 (or the pseudogene TRBV3-2) combines with J gene TRBJ1-2, with D possibly being TRBD1 (6 bases). Germline V gives CDR1 LGHDT, CDR2 YNNKEL (reference sequence). The CDR3 is made up of 13 amino acids. The ends were cut back, 1 base at V and 6 bases at J, with 9 bases in the middle. CDR3 nucleotides: TGTGCCAGCAGCCAAGCCCCAGGGGATGGCTACACCTTC. It yields the protein CASSQAPGDGYTF.

This chain joins TRBV6-4 and TRBJ2-3; 7 bases line up with TRBD1. Germline CDR1 MRHNA, CDR2 SNTAGT. Trimming took 6 bases from V and 2 from J; bases not matched to a gene: 5. The CDR3 contains 14 residues. In DNA, the CDR3 is TGTGCCAGCAGCGTCGGGACAGTCACAGATACGCAGTATTTT. This gives the protein CASSVGTVTDTQYF.

The genes are TRBV4-2 and TRBJ1-2, with 10 bases matching TRBD1. CDR1 and CDR2 (germline): LGHNA, YNFKEQ. The ends lost 0 bases at V and 8 bases at J; junction bases unmatched: 12. The CDR3 runs 17 residues. The CDR3 DNA reads TGTGCCAGCAGCCAAGATCTCGGGACAGGGGAGATAAGGGGCTACACCTTC. Translating gives CASSQDLGTGEIRGYTF.

The genes are TRBV10-3 and TRBJ2-7; D unresolved. V lost 3 bases to trimming and J lost 3 bases, with 15 bases between them. Germline V CDR1 and CDR2: ENHRY, SYGVKD. This CDR3 has 15 amino acids. The chain's CDR3 is CAISDLGQKSYEQYF. The CDR3 bases are TGTGCCATCAGTGACCTCGGGCAAAAAAGCTACGAGCAGTACTTC.

The rearrangement joins TRBV27 to TRBJ1-2; D remains unclear. The CDR3 runs 15 residues. The V and J ends lost 0 bases and 3 bases respectively, with 11 bases between them. Germline V lookup: CDR1 MNHEY, CDR2 SMNVEV (reference sequence). The CDR3 bases are TGTGCCAGCAGTTTATCCATCCTTTGGGACTATGGCTACACCTTC. This translates into CASSLSILWDYGYTF.

This chain connects TRBV7-9 to TRBJ2-5, with D perhaps TRBD1 or TRBD2 (5 bases each). The ends were cut back, 5 bases at V and 2 bases at J, with 12 bases in the middle. Looked up from germline, CDR1 is SEHNR and CDR2 is FQNEAQ (reference sequence). This CDR3 has 14 amino acids. CDR3 sequence reads: CASSPGTVQETQYF. CDR3 bases: TGTGCCAGCAGCCCAGGGACGGTACAAGAGACCCAGTACTTC.

V is TRBV2 and J is TRBJ2-7; TRBD1 might be the D (5 bases). CDR1 is SNHLY, CDR2 FYNNEI, per germline. The CDR3 extends over 15 amino acids. The V gene lost 3 bases and the J gene lost 0 bases, with 12 bases spanning the gap. CDR3 protein: CASSDIGVSSYEQYF. DNA of the CDR3: TGTGCCAGCAGTGATATAGGGGTATCCTCCTACGAGCAGTACTTC.

In this sample, this clone turned up once. The chain carries TRBV6-1 and TRBJ2-4; TRBD1 matches 11 bases. From germline, CDR1 is MNHNS and CDR2 SASEGT. The length of the CDR3 is 16 residues. The junction had 5 bases not matched to a gene; V was cut back by 0 bases and J by 7 bases. CDR3 in DNA: TGTGCCAGCAGTGAAGCCCGGACAGGGGGCAGGAACATTCAGTACTTC. Amino acid sequence: CASSEARTGGRNIQYF.

The CDR3 loop reads CASSQGSATDTQYF. In DNA, the CDR3 is TGTGCCAGCAGCCAAGGTAGCGCCACAGATACGCAGTATTTT. The chain joins TRBV3-1 (or the pseudogene TRBV3-2) to TRBJ2-3; maybe TRBD2 (5 bases). The CDR3 loop spans 14 amino acids. CDR1 is LGHDT, CDR2 YNNKEL, per germline (reference sequence). Trimming took 1 base from V and 2 from J, leaving 7 bases between them.

This clone has only one observation. The rearrangement uses TRBV7-2 and TRBJ1-4; D gene uncertain. Trimming removed 5 bases at V and 8 bases at J, with 24 bases between. The CDR3 sequence is 17 residues long. Germline CDR1 is SGHTA and CDR2 is FQGNSA. The DNA for the CDR3 is TGTGCCAGCAGCCCCACCCTCGCGGGGAGCATAAGGGAAAAACTGTTTTTT. Amino acid sequence: CASSPTLAGSIREKLFF.

V is TRBV9 and J is TRBJ2-1, with 7 bases identical to TRBD2. V lost 3 bases and J lost 7; bases outside the gene matches: 10. Per the germline V gene, CDR1 is SGDLS and CDR2 is YYNGEE. The CDR3 loop spans 15 amino acids. The CDR3 nucleotides read TGTGCCAGCAGCGCTATAGCGGGCCCAGGTAATGAGCAGTTCTTC. This translates into CASSAIAGPGNEQFF.

The V call is TRBV12-5, the J call TRBJ2-2; D possibly corresponds to TRBD2 (5 bases). Deletions cut 0 bases from V and 6 bases from J, with 17 bases between. Germline V gives CDR1 LGHNT, CDR2 FRNRAP. This CDR3 is 17 amino acids long. The CDR3 is CASGLVPRRSGPGELFF. The CDR3 nucleotides are TGTGCTAGTGGTTTGGTACCGAGGAGGAGTGGCCCCGGGGAGCTGTTTTTT.

This clone has only one observation. The chain uses TRBV29-1 and TRBJ2-1; 7 positions agree with TRBD1. This CDR3 contains 16 residues. The germline V gene encodes CDR1 SQVTM and CDR2 ANQGSEA. Losses at the gene ends were 1 base for V and 0 bases for J; bases not matched to a gene: 6. This CDR3 is CSVEVRGRSSYNEQFF. CDR3 bases: TGCAGCGTTGAAGTGAGGGGGCGAAGCTCCTACAATGAGCAGTTCTTC.